This entry lists 26 T cell receptor beta chains sequenced from one sample in a study of cytomegalovirus exposure and HLA in healthy donors. The PCR was carried out with 60 Vbeta primers and 13 Jbeta primers. The method was immunoSEQ multiplex PCR; TCRdb's version includes in-frame clones alone and lacks a portion of them. Among about 140,000 clones listed, about four fifths were seen once. Input material: PBMCs. These receptors were obtained from a female donor in good health and CMV-seronegative.

V gene TRBV14 combines with J gene TRBJ2-2, with TRBD2 matching over 9 bases. Germline lookup yields CDR1 SGHDN and CDR2 FVKESK. The V gene end was trimmed by 4 bases and the J gene end by 4 bases; junction bases not matched to a gene: 10. This CDR3 has 17 amino acids. Written as DNA, the CDR3 is TGTGCCAGCAGCCGCGTGACGGGAGCGGGAGGCACCGGGGAGCTGTTTTTT. Protein product: CASSRVTGAGGTGELFF.

Concerning this clone: Other DNA sequences of this sample code for an identical CDR3. CDR3 residues: CASSPYSNQPQHF. The CDR3 DNA follows: TGTGCCAGCTCACCATATAGCAATCAGCCCCAGCATTTT. V is TRBV18 and J is TRBJ1-5; D is uncertain. The CDR3 sequence is 13 residues long. In germline, CDR1 is KGHSH, CDR2 LQKENI. The V end was cut by 2 bases, the J end by 0 bases, with 2 bases between.

The chain uses TRBV25-1 and TRBJ2-7; D might be TRBD2 (5 bases). The CDR3 has 13 residues. Germline CDR1 reads MGHDK; CDR2 reads SYGVNS. Trimming pared 3 bases from V and 7 bases from J, leaving 13 bases between. CDR3 sequence reads: CASSDPRGREQYF. In DNA, the CDR3 is TGTGCCAGCAGTGACCCCCGGGGTAGGGAGCAGTACTTC.

This clone was recorded a few times. The chain joins TRBV7-3 to TRBJ2-1; the match to TRBD1 covers 8 bases. CDR1 is SGHTA and CDR2 is FQGTGA in the germline V gene. With V trimmed by 1 base and J by 7 bases, 15 bases remained unmatched. The CDR3 runs 18 residues. CDR3 in amino acids: CASSLNPLDRGGKNEQFF. The CDR3 region has the DNA TGTGCCAGCAGCTTAAATCCTCTTGACAGGGGTGGTAAAAATGAGCAGTTCTTC.

The chain links TRBV9 to TRBJ1-2, with 7 bases aligning to TRBD1. The CDR3 is made up of 14 amino acids. After removal of 0 bases from V and 14 bases from J, the junction contained 13 bases not matched to a gene. Germline V gene data show CDR1 as SGDLS and CDR2 as YYNGEE. For the CDR3, the DNA is TGTGCCAGCAGCGTAGCGGACAGGCGCCTAGGGGGGACCTTC. It specifies CASSVADRRLGGTF.

This chain uses TRBV6-6 with TRBJ2-1, with TRBD1 as a possible D gene (6 bases). CDR1 and CDR2 from the germline V gene are MNHNY and SVGAGI (reference sequence). The V and J ends lost 6 bases and 9 bases respectively, with 15 bases between them. The CDR3 is 13 residues long. CDR3 nucleotide sequence: TGTGCCAGCAGACTACAGGGTTGGGGTGAGCAGTTCTTC. It translates to CASRLQGWGEQFF.

The chain carries TRBV7-9 and TRBJ2-5; D is ambiguous. CDR1 SEHNR and CDR2 FQNEAQ come from the germline V gene (reference sequence). V shed 4 bases and J shed 5 bases, with 5 bases lying between them. CDR3 length: 11 residues. The CDR3 here is CASSSIETQYF. The CDR3 DNA follows: TGTGCCAGCAGCTCCATCGAGACCCAGTACTTC.

The chain recombines TRBV9 with TRBJ1-6; a weak D match, TRBD1 (5 bases). V lost 4 bases and J 5 bases, leaving 13 bases between the germline ends. Germline assignment: CDR1 SGDLS and CDR2 YYNGEE. The CDR3 is 15 amino acids. The DNA of the CDR3 is TGTGCCAGCAGCCCCGGGAGGGGCCATAATTCACCCCTCCACTTT. It encodes CASSPGRGHNSPLHF.

The V gene is TRBV11-3, the J gene TRBJ1-5; D uncertain. The length of the CDR3 is 15 residues. Germline values: CDR1 SGHNT, CDR2 YENEEA. Trimming removed 2 bases from V and 0 bases from J, with 8 bases in between. CDR3 coding DNA: TGTGCCAGCAGCTTATCCCCAGGTAGCAATCAGCCCCAGCATTTT. Translation: CASSLSPGSNQPQHF.

This clone was seen a few times. V gene TRBV5-4 combines with J gene TRBJ2-3; 7 nucleotides match TRBD2. The V segment lost 3 bases and the J segment 6 bases; nucleotides outside the gene matches: 7. This CDR3 is 14 amino acids long. Germline CDR1 is SGHNT and CDR2 is YYREEE (reference sequence). The CDR3 loop is CASSSAAGEDTQYF. CDR3 DNA sequence: TGTGCCAGCAGCTCCGCGGCGGGAGAGGATACGCAGTATTTT.

The chain is built from TRBV9 and TRBJ2-5; the match to TRBD2 covers 9 bases. The V and J ends lost 7 bases and 4 bases, in that order; junction bases with no gene match: 8. This CDR3 spans 14 amino acids. The germline V gene has CDR1 SGDLS and CDR2 YYNGEE. This CDR3 is CASGGSGRGETQYF. The CDR3 bases are TGTGCCAGCGGGGGTAGCGGGAGAGGAGAGACCCAGTACTTC.

This chain uses TRBV13 with TRBJ2-2, with TRBD2 identical over 12 bases. The CDR3 covers 16 residues. Germline V gene lookup returns CDR1 PRHDT and CDR2 FYEKMQ (reference sequence). After removal of 2 bases from V and 6 bases from J, the junction contained 4 bases not matched to a gene. This CDR3 reads CASSLTSSGGAGELFF. For the CDR3, the DNA is TGTGCCAGCAGCTTAACGTCTAGCGGGGGGGCCGGGGAGCTGTTTTTT.

This chain uses TRBV7-9 with TRBJ2-1; 9 bases are a match to TRBD2. V lost 5 bases and J lost 8; bases outside the gene matches: 7. CDR1 is SEHNR and CDR2 is FQNEAQ in the germline V gene (reference sequence). This CDR3 is 14 amino acids long. CDR3 nucleotides: TGTGCCAGCAGCCGCGCGGGGGGGCGAGATGAGCAGTTCTTC. Encoded protein: CASSRAGGRDEQFF.

This CDR3 reads CASSQDGHEQFF. In DNA form, the CDR3 reads TGCGCCAGCAGCCAAGATGGCCATGAGCAGTTCTTC. V is TRBV4-3 and J is TRBJ2-1; D gene unclear. CDR3 length equals 12 residues. The germline CDR1 and CDR2 sequences are LGHNA and YSLEER. V gave up 0 bases and J gave up 8 bases, with 5 bases separating them.

The chain recombines TRBV7-2 with TRBJ1-5; 7 bases line up with TRBD1. The CDR3 runs to 15 residues. Germline CDR1 is SGHTA and CDR2 is FQGNSA. V shed 5 bases, J shed 4 bases, and the junction held 8 bases outside the gene matches. The CDR3 is CASSTGVGQNQPQHF. CDR3 bases: TGTGCCAGCAGCACAGGGGTAGGACAGAATCAGCCCCAGCATTTT.

V usage is TRBV25-1 and J usage is TRBJ2-1, with D perhaps TRBD1 (5 bases). The CDR3 is 13 amino acids. Trimming left V 2 bases short and J 7 bases short, with 9 bases between. Germline CDR1 MGHDK, CDR2 SYGVNS. The CDR3 here is CASSEQGANEQFF. In DNA form, the CDR3 reads TGTGCCAGCAGTGAACAAGGGGCAAATGAGCAGTTCTTC.

The rearrangement uses TRBV5-1 and TRBJ2-7; 8 positions agree with TRBD2. The CDR3 is 15 amino acids. Germline CDR1 SGHRS, CDR2 YFSETQ. After removal of 0 bases from V and 7 bases from J, the junction contained 9 bases not matched to a gene. The CDR3 region is CASSLDGGRWYEQYF. Here the CDR3 DNA reads TGCGCCAGCAGCTTGGATGGCGGGAGGTGGTATGAGCAGTACTTC.

The gene calls are TRBV9 and TRBJ1-1, with TRBD1 identical over 7 bases. The germline gives CDR1 SGDLS, CDR2 YYNGEE. This CDR3 has 17 amino acids. Losses at the gene ends were 0 bases for V and 5 bases for J; bases not matched to a gene: 13. The CDR3: CASSVGQGVGGGTEAFF. CDR3 DNA sequence: TGTGCCAGCAGCGTAGGGCAGGGGGTTGGGGGAGGTACTGAAGCTTTCTTT. The full variable domain, in which reference TRBV9 and TRBJ1-1 provide the parts outside the CDR3, is DSGVTQTPKHLITATGQRVTLRCSPRSGDLSVYWYQQSLDQGLQFLIQYYNGEERAKGNILERFSAQQFPDLHSELNLSSLELGDSALYFCASSVGQGVGGGTEAFFGQGTRLTVV.

The table lists this clone with a count of one. Other nucleotide sequences in the sample specify the same CDR3. The DNA for the CDR3 is TGTGCCAGCAGCTTGAGGCAGGGAATCTACGAGCAGTACTTC. Encoded protein: CASSLRQGIYEQYF. The V and J genes are TRBV7-2 and TRBJ2-7, with a weak D call TRBD1 (5 bases). V was shortened by 3 bases and J by 3 bases, with 12 bases between the two germline ends. The CDR3 consists of 14 residues. CDR1 SGHTA and CDR2 FQGNSA come from the germline V gene.

The rearrangement uses TRBV13 and TRBJ2-7, with a weak D call TRBD1 (6 bases). From germline, CDR1 is PRHDT and CDR2 FYEKMQ (reference sequence). This CDR3 spans 14 amino acids. Trimming removed 4 bases at V and 6 bases at J, with 16 bases between. The CDR3 is CASSSSFTGIEQYF. In nucleotides, the CDR3 is TGTGCCAGCAGCTCCTCATTCACAGGGATCGAGCAGTACTTC.

J is TRBJ1-2 and V is TRBV4-1; perhaps TRBD1 as D (5 bases). The V end was cut by 3 bases, the J end by 6 bases, with 14 bases between. The CDR3 loop spans 14 amino acids. Per germline, CDR1 MGHRA and CDR2 YSYEKL. The DNA of the CDR3 is TGCGCCAGCAGCCATGAAGACAGAACGAATGGCTACACCTTC. This codes for CASSHEDRTNGYTF.

The table lists this clone with a few counts. The V call is TRBV5-1, the J call TRBJ1-6; tentative D call: TRBD1 (5 bases). Germline CDR1 is SGHRS and CDR2 is YFSETQ. Trimming left V 0 bases short and J 10 bases short, with 11 bases between. The CDR3 length is 14 residues. CDR3 nucleotide sequence: TGCGCCAGCAGCTTGGATGGGGGGAGATCACCCCTCCACTTT. Amino acids: CASSLDGGRSPLHF.

The rearrangement links TRBV19 to TRBJ2-1; 7 nucleotides agree with TRBD1. CDR1 is LNHDA and CDR2 is SQIVND in the germline V gene (reference sequence). The CDR3 runs to 17 residues. V trimming: 4 bases; J trimming: 0 bases; junction bases outside the gene matches: 9. CDR3 sequence (DNA): TGTGCCAGTAGTAGATACAGGGGCGAGAGCTCCTACAATGAGCAGTTCTTC. It translates to CASSRYRGESSYNEQFF.

The chain links TRBV6-5 to TRBJ1-2, with 8 bases matching TRBD1. This CDR3 is built from 13 residues. V lost 5 bases to trimming and J lost 4 bases; unmatched junction nucleotides: 3. CDR1 and CDR2 from the germline V gene are MNHEY and SVGAGI. The CDR3 spells CASSRDRTYGYTF. CDR3 coding DNA: TGTGCCAGCAGTCGGGACAGGACCTATGGCTACACCTTC.

In DNA form, the CDR3 reads TGTGCCAGTTCCTCCGGGACTAGGACATACGAGCAGTACTTC. Protein: CASSSGTRTYEQYF. This sequence joins TRBV19 and TRBJ2-7; TRBD2 matches at 8 bases. Trimming at V came to 8 bases and at J to 4 bases, leaving 10 bases not matched to a gene. CDR3 size: 14 residues. Germline loops: CDR1 LNHDA, CDR2 SQIVND (reference sequence).

The V call is TRBV9, the J call TRBJ2-2; 10 bases are a match to TRBD2. CDR3 length equals 16 residues. Looked up from germline, CDR1 is SGDLS and CDR2 is YYNGEE. V was pared by 3 bases and J by 7 bases, with 9 bases of the junction left unmatched. The chain's CDR3 is CASSAKREGRFGELFF. CDR3 nucleotide sequence: TGTGCCAGCAGCGCAAAGCGGGAGGGCCGTTTCGGGGAGCTGTTTTTT.